This entry lists 28 T cell receptor beta chains sequenced from one sample in a study of blood T cells in healthy people across ages. A J-beta primer mix and a sample-barcoded 5' primer were used in a second PCR of roughly 6 to 11 cycles. TCRdb reprocessed the 5' RACE reads with MiXCR, giving one entry per CDR3 protein. Of 1.2 million to 1.5 million distinct CDR3 sequences in the sample, around 42% were seen once. Sequencing was done on a sample of blood. The receptors shown here come from a woman aged 18-29 years in good health.

The rearrangement uses TRBV4-1 and TRBJ2-7; D might be TRBD2 (6 bases). V lost 1 base and J lost 7, with 23 bases in between. CDR3 length: 17 amino acids. Germline CDR1 and CDR2: MGHRA and YSYEKL. CDR3 coding DNA: TGCGCCAGCAGCCAAGTTAGCGGCACTGTCTCCTACAATGAGCAGTACTTC. The encoded protein is CASSQVSGTVSYNEQYF.

This sequence joins TRBV18 and TRBJ2-5; the match to TRBD2 covers 8 bases. This CDR3 is 16 amino acids long. Germline values: CDR1 KGHSH, CDR2 LQKENI. With V trimmed by 5 bases and J by 2 bases, 10 bases remained unmatched. The CDR3 loop reads CASSRCPRGAQETQYF. CDR3 in DNA: TGTGCCAGCTCAAGATGTCCGCGGGGGGCACAAGAGACCCAGTACTTC.

This clonotype showed up just a few times. The genes are TRBV7-2 and TRBJ2-2, with 10 bases that match TRBD2. The germline CDR1 and CDR2 sequences are SGHTA and FQGNSA. V shed 5 bases, J shed 3 bases, and the junction held 6 bases outside the gene matches. The CDR3 length is 16 residues. This chain's CDR3 is CASSLSSGSYTGELFF. The CDR3 nucleotides are TGTGCCAGCAGCCTATCTAGCGGGAGTTACACCGGGGAGCTGTTTTTT.

This clonotype showed up just a few times. The chain has TRBV29-1 and TRBJ1-2; D is ambiguous. Germline lookup yields CDR1 SQVTM and CDR2 ANQGSEA. The CDR3 is 12 residues long. V lost 7 bases and J 3 bases, leaving 12 bases between the germline ends. CDR3 residues: CSAADGHYGYTF. CDR3 DNA: TGCAGCGCAGCCGACGGGCACTATGGCTACACCTTC.

The rearrangement links TRBV5-1 to TRBJ2-1, with TRBD2 identical over 13 bases. There are 17 residues in the CDR3. Looked up from germline, CDR1 is SGHRS and CDR2 is YFSETQ. J was trimmed by 4 bases and V by 3 bases; bases with no gene match: 7. Written as DNA, the CDR3 is TGCGCCAGCAGCTCGACGGGACTAGCGGGGCAATACAATGAGCAGTTCTTC. The encoded protein is CASSSTGLAGQYNEQFF.

The chain links TRBV18 to TRBJ1-1; D perhaps matches TRBD1 (6 bases). With 3 bases removed from V and 3 bases from J, the gap between germline ends came to 17 bases. The CDR3 runs 16 residues. Germline CDR1 is KGHSH and CDR2 is LQKENI. The CDR3 sequence is CASSPMPGQTYTEAFF. The CDR3 nucleotides read TGTGCCAGCTCACCGATGCCGGGACAAACGTACACTGAAGCTTTCTTT.

This clonotype was counted a few times. CDR3 in amino acids: CASSRRDRGDEQYF. In DNA, the CDR3 is TGTGCCAGCAGCCGCCGGGACAGGGGCGACGAGCAGTACTTC. The chain is built from TRBV3-1 and TRBJ2-7; 10 bases align to TRBD1. V shed 4 bases and J 5 bases; nucleotides not matched to a gene: 5. The CDR3 has 14 residues. Looked up from germline, CDR1 is LGHDT and CDR2 is YNNKEL (reference sequence).

This chain links TRBV20-1 with TRBJ1-2, with a tentative D call TRBD1 (6 bases). The CDR3 spans 15 residues. Trimming stripped 3 bases from V and 8 bases from J, with 22 bases between. Germline values: CDR1 DFQATT, CDR2 SNEGSKA (reference sequence). The CDR3 DNA sequence: TGCAGTGCTAGGGTTGGTGGACAGCAATTACTAGGCTACACCTTC. It encodes CSARVGGQQLLGYTF.

V usage is TRBV6-1 and J usage is TRBJ2-1; the D gene is possibly TRBD1 (5 bases). Germline V gene lookup returns CDR1 MNHNS and CDR2 SASEGT. V was trimmed by 3 bases and J by 12 bases, leaving 18 bases between them. The CDR3 runs 14 residues. CDR3 in DNA: TGTGCCAGCAGTGAGTCAGGGTCCCCGGATACGCAGTTCTTC. Protein sequence: CASSESGSPDTQFF.

This clonotype was counted between two and nine times. The genes are TRBV12-3 or TRBV12-4 and TRBJ2-1; 8 bases match TRBD2. The V and J ends lost 3 bases and 7 bases, in that order; junction bases with no gene match: 8. This CDR3 region has 15 residues. The CDR3 loop is CASSFLAGEGNEQFF. For the CDR3, the DNA is TGTGCCAGCAGTTTTCTAGCGGGCGAGGGGAATGAGCAGTTCTTC.

The genes are TRBV6-5 and TRBJ2-1; D could derive from TRBD1 or TRBD2 (6 bases each). There are 17 residues in the CDR3. V dropped 2 bases and J dropped 9 bases, with 23 bases sitting between them. The germline CDR1 and CDR2 sequences are MNHEY and SVGAGI. This CDR3 is CASSYELGGPIGGEQFF. In DNA form, the CDR3 reads TGTGCCAGCAGTTACGAGCTGGGGGGCCCTATAGGGGGTGAGCAGTTCTTC.

The table lists this clonotype with a few counts. The V call is TRBV3-1, the J call TRBJ2-1; D uncertain. Trimming shortened V by 4 bases and J by 3 bases, and 10 bases separated the two germline ends. CDR3 length: 14 amino acids. Germline-derived CDR1 and CDR2 are LGHDT and YNNKEL (reference sequence). CDR3 region: CASSPYSSYNEQFF. The CDR3 coding sequence is TGTGCCAGCAGCCCATATTCAAGCTACAATGAGCAGTTCTTC.

The rearrangement uses TRBV5-1 and TRBJ2-1; 9 bases match TRBD2. V was clipped by 1 base and J by 7 bases; unmatched bases: 9. The germline V gene encodes CDR1 SGHRS and CDR2 YFSETQ. CDR3 length: 16 residues. The CDR3, as DNA: TGCGCCAGCAGCTTGTGGTGGCGGGGGGGCTTAAATGAGCAGTTCTTC. It is translated as CASSLWWRGGLNEQFF.

This clonotype was recorded only once. Here the CDR3 DNA reads TGTGCCAGCAGTGTCACGGAACAAGAGACCCAGTACTTC. Translated, it gives CASSVTEQETQYF. V usage is TRBV12-3 or TRBV12-4 and J usage is TRBJ2-5, with D unresolved. The CDR3 is made up of 13 amino acids. V dropped 5 bases and J dropped 2 bases, with 9 bases sitting between them.

For the CDR3, the DNA is TGTGCCAGCAGCCTTAGCGGGAGGGTTGAGCAGTTCTTC. Protein product: CASSLSGRVEQFF. This chain joins TRBV6-5 and TRBJ2-1; TRBD2 matches 11 bases. Germline CDR1 MNHEY, CDR2 SVGAGI. The CDR3 contains 13 residues. The junction had 4 bases not matched to a gene; V was cut back by 6 bases and J by 9 bases.

Comments on this clonotype: One end of the junction varies from germline; a read error may be responsible. V and J are TRBV12-3 or TRBV12-4 and TRBJ2-7; 9 bases line up with TRBD2. The CDR3 covers 15 residues. The CDR3 reads CASRQGLAGSSEQYF. CDR3 nucleotide sequence: TGTGCCAGCAGACAGGGCCTAGCGGGGTCCTCCGAGCAGTACTTC.

J is TRBJ2-1 and V is TRBV7-2; D tentatively fits TRBD1 or TRBD2 (5 bases each). Per the germline V gene, CDR1 is SGHTA and CDR2 is FQGNSA. V was clipped by 2 bases and J by 6 bases, with 20 bases between them. The CDR3 length is 17 residues. CDR3 in DNA: TGTGCCAGCAGCTTAAGATTGAGGGATAGGGGCTTCAATGAGCAGTTCTTC. Protein product: CASSLRLRDRGFNEQFF.

CDR3 loop: CSARDSGTGVGYTF. In DNA, the CDR3 is TGCAGTGCTAGAGACTCCGGGACAGGGGTTGGCTACACCTTC. The chain recombines TRBV20-1 with TRBJ1-2, with 10 bases fitting TRBD1. Germline trimming cut 0 bases from V and 7 bases from J; bases unmatched to any gene: 5. The CDR3 loop spans 14 amino acids. In germline, CDR1 is DFQATT, CDR2 SNEGSKA (reference sequence).

This clonotype showed up just a few times. The V and J genes are TRBV5-1 and TRBJ2-2; 13 bases line up with TRBD2. This CDR3 contains 19 residues. The junction had 8 bases not matched to a gene; V was cut back by 3 bases and J by 0 bases. Germline CDR1 reads SGHRS; CDR2 reads YFSETQ. The CDR3 is CASSWPGTSGTSNTGELFF. The CDR3 coding sequence is TGCGCCAGCAGCTGGCCCGGGACTAGCGGGACCTCGAACACCGGGGAGCTGTTTTTT.

This clonotype was seen a handful of times. This chain connects TRBV20-1 to TRBJ2-1; 8 positions agree with TRBD1. The CDR3 covers 14 residues. Germline V CDR1 and CDR2: DFQATT, SNEGSKA (reference sequence). Losses at the gene ends were 2 bases for V and 7 bases for J; bases not matched to a gene: 7. CDR3 DNA sequence: TGCAGTGCTAGACAGGGGGCATCGGCAAATGAGCAGTTCTTC. Translating it yields CSARQGASANEQFF.

V and J are TRBV25-1 and TRBJ1-6, with D possibly matching TRBD1 (5 bases). The length of the CDR3 is 14 residues. CDR1 is MGHDK and CDR2 is SYGVNS in the germline V gene. The ends were cut back, 6 bases at V and 5 bases at J, with 11 bases in the middle. The CDR3 region is CASRGDMDNSPLHF. The CDR3 DNA follows: TGTGCCAGCAGAGGGGATATGGATAATTCACCCCTCCACTTT.

The chain uses TRBV7-2 and TRBJ2-7, with 7 bases identical to TRBD2. Germline V gene data show CDR1 as SGHTA and CDR2 as FQGNSA. The trim removed 5 bases at V and 2 bases at J, leaving 9 bases unmatched. This CDR3 region has 15 residues. The CDR3 spells CASSPPAGATYEQYF. The CDR3, as DNA: TGTGCCAGCAGCCCCCCCGCGGGAGCGACCTACGAGCAGTACTTC.

This clonotype was counted ten times or more. The V and J genes are TRBV9 and TRBJ2-5; weak D call: TRBD2 (5 bases). Deletions cut 4 bases from V and 1 base from J, with 11 bases between. The CDR3 has 14 residues. From germline, CDR1 is SGDLS and CDR2 YYNGEE. The CDR3 bases are TGTGCCAGCAGCCCCGCAGCGGTCCAAGAGACCCAGTACTTC. Its protein product is CASSPAAVQETQYF.

In its sample, this clonotype was seen a few times. V gene TRBV9 combines with J gene TRBJ2-7; 7 bases agree with TRBD2. The CDR3 consists of 15 residues. The germline V gene has CDR1 SGDLS and CDR2 YYNGEE. The J segment lost 0 bases and the V segment lost 0 bases, leaving 3 bases of the junction unmatched. CDR3 sequence reads: CASSVDWGGSYEQYF. CDR3 nucleotides: TGTGCCAGCAGCGTAGATTGGGGGGGCTCCTACGAGCAGTACTTC.

In its sample, this clonotype was seen a few times. The V gene is TRBV5-1, the J gene TRBJ1-4, with D uncertain. There are 16 residues in the CDR3. Looked up from germline, CDR1 is SGHRS and CDR2 is YFSETQ. V was cut by 0 bases and J by 5 bases, with 14 bases left in between. The CDR3 DNA is TGCGCCAGCAGCTTGGCCCCAGGAGGCACAAATGAAAAACTGTTTTTT. Amino acid sequence: CASSLAPGGTNEKLFF.

This clonotype was seen a few times. This chain uses TRBV4-1 with TRBJ2-5, with TRBD2 matching 7 bases. CDR3 length: 16 amino acids. Germline CDR1 reads MGHRA; CDR2 reads YSYEKL. Trimming took 0 bases from V and 5 from J; bases not matched to a gene: 9. This CDR3 is CASSQDRAGALETQYF. For the CDR3, the DNA is TGCGCCAGCAGCCAAGATCGGGCGGGAGCTTTGGAGACCCAGTACTTC.

This chain connects TRBV7-9 to TRBJ2-1; possible D gene TRBD2, 5 bases. The germline gives CDR1 SEHNR, CDR2 FQNEAQ (reference sequence). The V and J ends lost 1 base and 8 bases respectively, with 15 bases between them. CDR3 size: 15 residues. CDR3 sequence reads: CASSLVGNDGDEQFF. CDR3 nucleotide sequence: TGTGCCAGCAGCTTAGTCGGTAATGACGGGGATGAGCAGTTCTTC.

V usage is TRBV5-1 and J usage is TRBJ2-3, with TRBD2 identical over 7 bases. Germline CDR1 SGHRS, CDR2 YFSETQ. The CDR3 runs 16 residues. Losses at the gene ends were 3 bases for V and 0 bases for J; bases not matched to a gene: 7. Here the CDR3 reads CASSSAASGSTDTQYF. The DNA of the CDR3 is TGCGCCAGCAGCTCGGCGGCTAGCGGTAGCACAGATACGCAGTATTTT.